This T cell receptor (beta chain) stems from a study of regulatory T cells in long-lasting Graves disease. Study-wide context: Patients with new Graves' disease had used antithyroid drugs below 3 months.

Between the trimmed V and J ends, which lost 2 bases and 3 bases, there was a span of 14 bases. Germline V gene data show CDR1 as MNHEY and CDR2 as SVGEGT. This CDR3 has 16 residues. CDR3-region Arm-PCR and iRepertoire HTBI primers produced the TCR beta libraries. In TCRdb, the multiplex PCR reads were re-called with MiXCR into one record per CDR3 protein. The data show 350,000 to 450,000 distinct CDR3 sequences, with 10% to 15% seen just once and 15% to 20% held by the top ten. Indicated time point: newly diagnosed GD, antithyroid drugs for less than 3 months. RNA isolated from PBMCs was used to make the TCR library. This sample also appeared in a second study, on T cells in Graves' hyperthyroidism and ophthalmopathy.

This sequence was found in a woman aged 18-35 years with Graves disease. V gene TRBV6-2 or TRBV6-3 combines with J gene TRBJ2-1, with no clear D. Material: peripheral blood mononuclear cells (PBMCs), obtained at new diagnosis, from a patient treated with antithyroid drugs. The CDR3: CASSYAGQTYYNEQFF. In DNA, the CDR3 is TGTGCCAGCAGTTACGCCGGGCAGACATACTACAATGAGCAGTTCTTC.